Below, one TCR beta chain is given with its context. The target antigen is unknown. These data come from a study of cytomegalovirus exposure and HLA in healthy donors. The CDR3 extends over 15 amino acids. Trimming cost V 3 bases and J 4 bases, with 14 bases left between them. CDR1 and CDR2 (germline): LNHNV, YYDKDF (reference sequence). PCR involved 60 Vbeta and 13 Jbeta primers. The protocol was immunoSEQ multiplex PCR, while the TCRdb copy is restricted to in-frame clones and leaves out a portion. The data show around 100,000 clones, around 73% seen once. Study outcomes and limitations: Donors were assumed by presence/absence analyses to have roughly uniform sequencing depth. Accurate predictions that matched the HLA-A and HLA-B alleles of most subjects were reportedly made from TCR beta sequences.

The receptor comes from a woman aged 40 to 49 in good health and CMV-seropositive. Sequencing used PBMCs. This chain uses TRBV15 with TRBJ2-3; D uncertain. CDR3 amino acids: CATSSPTHLADTQYF. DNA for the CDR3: TGTGCCACCAGCAGTCCTACCCACCTCGCAGATACGCAGTATTTT.